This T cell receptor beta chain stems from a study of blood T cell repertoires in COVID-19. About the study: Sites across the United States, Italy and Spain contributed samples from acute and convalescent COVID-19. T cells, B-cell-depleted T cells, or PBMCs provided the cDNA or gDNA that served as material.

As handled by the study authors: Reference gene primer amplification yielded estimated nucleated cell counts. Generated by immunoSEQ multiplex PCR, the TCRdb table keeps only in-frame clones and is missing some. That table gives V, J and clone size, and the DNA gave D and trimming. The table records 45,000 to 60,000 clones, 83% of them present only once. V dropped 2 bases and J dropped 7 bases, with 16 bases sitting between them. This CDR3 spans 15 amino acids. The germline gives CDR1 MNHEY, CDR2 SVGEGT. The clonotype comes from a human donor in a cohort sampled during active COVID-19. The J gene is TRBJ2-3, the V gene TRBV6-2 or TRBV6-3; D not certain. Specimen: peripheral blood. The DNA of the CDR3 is TGTGCCAGCAGTTACACGTCCGAACTCCTTTATACGCAGTATTTT. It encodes CASSYTSELLYTQYF.